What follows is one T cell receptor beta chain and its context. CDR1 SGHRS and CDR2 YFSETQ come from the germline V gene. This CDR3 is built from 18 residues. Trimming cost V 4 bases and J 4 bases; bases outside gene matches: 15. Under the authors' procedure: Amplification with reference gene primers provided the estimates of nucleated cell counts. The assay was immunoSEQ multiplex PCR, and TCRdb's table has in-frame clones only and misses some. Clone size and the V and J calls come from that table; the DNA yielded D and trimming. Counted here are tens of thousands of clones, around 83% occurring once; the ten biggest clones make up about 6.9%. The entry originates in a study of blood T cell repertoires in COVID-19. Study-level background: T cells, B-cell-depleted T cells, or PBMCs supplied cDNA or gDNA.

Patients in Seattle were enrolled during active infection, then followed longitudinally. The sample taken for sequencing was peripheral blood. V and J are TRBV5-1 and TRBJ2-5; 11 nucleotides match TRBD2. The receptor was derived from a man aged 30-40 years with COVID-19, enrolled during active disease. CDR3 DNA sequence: TGCGCCAGCAGCCCCGCGAGGGTAGCGGGAGGGCCTGGAGAGACCCAGTACTTC. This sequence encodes CASSPARVAGGPGETQYF.